Listed below are T cell receptor beta chains from one sample, sequenced in a study of blood T cells in healthy people across ages. TCRdb reprocessed the 5' RACE reads via MiXCR and lists one record per CDR3 protein. The sample lists hundreds of thousands of distinct CDR3 sequences, 25% to 35% occurring once. Sequencing used blood. The receptors come from a woman over 75 in good health. Each CDR3 is given with its conserved first and last residue. Each record gives: J gene, D gene, V gene, clone size, CDR3 protein, CDR3 DNA. The D gene is left open where the match is weak. Some rows mark clone size as missing; the rest say once, few, many or name a class of expanded clone.

J: TRBJ1-2; D: .; V: TRBV9; size: few; CDR3: CASSGIQPENYGYTF; DNA: TGTGCCAGCAGCGGCATTCAACCGGAAAACTATGGCTACACCTTC
J: TRBJ2-5; D: .; V: TRBV28; size: many; CDR3: CASSSWTARGQETQYF; DNA: TGTGCCAGCAGTTCCTGGACAGCCCGGGGGCAAGAGACCCAGTACTTC
J: TRBJ1-1; D: .; V: TRBV7-9; size: few; CDR3: CASSSVGGTPEAFF; DNA: TGTGCCAGCAGCTCCGTCGGGGGAACCCCTGAAGCTTTCTTT
J: TRBJ1-1; D: .; V: TRBV12-3/TRBV12-4; size: many; CDR3: CASSFRGGVARGNTEAFF; DNA: TGTGCCAGCAGTTTTAGGGGAGGCGTAGCCAGGGGGAACACTGAAGCTTTCTTT
J: TRBJ1-5; D: .; V: TRBV27; size: once; CDR3: CASRKGGAQGNQPQHF; DNA: TGTGCCAGCAGGAAGGGAGGGGCGCAGGGCAATCAGCCCCAGCATTTT
J: TRBJ2-5; D: TRBD1; V: TRBV5-1; size: .; CDR3: CANSRDRGSSETQYF; DNA: TGCGCCAACAGTAGGGACAGGGGGAGCTCGGAGACCCAGTACTTC
J: TRBJ2-7; D: .; V: TRBV5-1; size: few; CDR3: CASSPRAGAGNEQYF; DNA: TGCGCCAGCAGCCCCCGGGCTGGGGCAGGCAATGAGCAGTACTTC
J: TRBJ1-1; D: TRBD1; V: TRBV2; size: .; CDR3: CASNKGATEAFF; DNA: TGTGCCAGCAACAAGGGGGCCACTGAAGCTTTCTTT
J: TRBJ1-4; D: .; V: TRBV5-5; size: many; CDR3: CASSLRVQLTEKLFF; DNA: TGTGCCAGCAGCTTGAGGGTACAATTGACAGAAAAACTGTTTTTT
J: TRBJ2-2; D: .; V: TRBV24-1; size: .; CDR3: CATKEGPTGELFF; DNA: TGTGCCACCAAAGAGGGTCCCACCGGGGAGCTGTTTTTT
J: TRBJ1-3; D: .; V: TRBV20-1; size: .; CDR3: CSASPAGNTIYF; DNA: TGCAGTGCTAGTCCTGCTGGAAACACCATATATTTT
J: TRBJ2-5; D: .; V: TRBV13; size: many; CDR3: CASSPVGTSQETQYF; DNA: TGTGCCAGCAGCCCCGTTGGGACATCTCAAGAGACCCAGTACTTC
J: TRBJ2-5; D: TRBD2; V: TRBV7-2; size: many; CDR3: CASSSGLAGGQETQYF; DNA: TGTGCCAGCAGCTCCGGACTAGCGGGGGGACAAGAGACCCAGTACTTC
J: TRBJ2-1; D: TRBD2; V: TRBV29-1; size: .; CDR3: CSVTGTSSKEQFF; DNA: TGCAGCGTTACCGGGACTAGCTCGAAGGAGCAGTTCTTC
J: TRBJ1-6; D: TRBD1; V: TRBV20-1; size: few; CDR3: CSARDHQGGQINSPLHF; DNA: TGCAGTGCTAGAGATCATCAAGGGGGACAGATTAATTCACCCCTCCACTTT
J: TRBJ2-3; D: .; V: TRBV6-6; size: many; CDR3: CASRRDRTDTQYF; DNA: TGTGCCAGCAGGCGGGACCGCACAGATACGCAGTATTTT
J: TRBJ2-5; D: .; V: TRBV15; size: many; CDR3: CATSTGPGYQETQYF; DNA: TGTGCCACCAGCACCGGTCCGGGATACCAAGAGACCCAGTACTTC
J: TRBJ2-7; D: .; V: TRBV5-5; size: many; CDR3: CASSSKAGTHNRYEQYF; DNA: TGTGCCAGCAGCTCGAAAGCCGGGACGCATAACCGTTACGAGCAGTACTTC
J: TRBJ2-7; D: .; V: TRBV6-1; size: many; CDR3: CASGQNPYEQYF; DNA: TGTGCCAGCGGGCAAAACCCCTACGAGCAGTACTTC
J: TRBJ1-2; D: TRBD1; V: TRBV20-1; size: many; CDR3: CSARDLGRDRAYGYTF; DNA: TGCAGTGCTAGAGATCTGGGGCGGGACAGGGCCTATGGCTACACCTTC
J: TRBJ2-4; D: .; V: TRBV29-1; size: .; CDR3: CSVDDRAKNIRYF; DNA: TGCAGCGTCGATGACCGGGCCAAAAACATTCGGTACTTC
J: TRBJ2-5; D: .; V: TRBV5-4; size: many; CDR3: CASQITGQETQYF; DNA: TGTGCCAGCCAAATTACGGGACAAGAGACCCAGTACTTC
J: TRBJ2-7; D: .; V: TRBV29-1; size: many; CDR3: CSVARRLDYEQYF; DNA: TGCAGCGTTGCTAGGCGGCTAGATTACGAGCAGTACTTC
J: TRBJ1-5; D: .; V: TRBV6-1; size: many; CDR3: CASSGGGNRPQHF; DNA: TGTGCCAGCAGTGGAGGGGGGAATAGGCCCCAGCATTTT
J: TRBJ2-1; D: TRBD1; V: TRBV7-3; size: many; CDR3: CASSLTSGQGRNEQFF; DNA: TGTGCCAGCAGCTTAACGTCGGGACAGGGCAGGAATGAGCAGTTCTTC
J: TRBJ2-5; D: .; V: TRBV5-6; size: many; CDR3: CASSQPVGTQYF; DNA: TGTGCCAGCAGCCAGCCGGTTGGGACCCAGTACTTC
J: TRBJ2-5; D: .; V: TRBV5-5; size: many; CDR3: CASSYVTDRTGKTQYF; DNA: TGTGCCAGCAGCTACGTAACTGACAGGACCGGGAAGACCCAGTACTTC
J: TRBJ2-5; D: .; V: TRBV4-1; size: .; CDR3: CASSQASFQETQYF; DNA: TGCGCCAGCAGCCAAGCGTCTTTCCAAGAGACCCAGTACTTC
J: TRBJ1-6; D: .; V: TRBV5-1; size: many; CDR3: CASSSTSGSNSPLHF; DNA: TGCGCCAGCAGCTCCACGTCGGGGTCGAATTCACCCCTCCACTTT
J: TRBJ1-1; D: TRBD1; V: TRBV5-6; size: few; CDR3: CASIKTGGDTEAFF; DNA: TGTGCCAGCATCAAGACAGGGGGCGACACTGAAGCTTTCTTT
J: TRBJ1-4; D: .; V: TRBV30; size: .; CDR3: CAWSFQGEKLFF; DNA: TGTGCCTGGAGTTTCCAGGGCGAAAAACTGTTTTTT
J: TRBJ1-1; D: .; V: TRBV20-1; size: .; CDR3: CSARQGGGEAFF; DNA: TGCAGTGCTAGACAGGGTGGGGGTGAAGCTTTCTTT
J: TRBJ2-1; D: TRBD2; V: TRBV3-1; size: many; CDR3: CASSHSGGGYNEQFF; DNA: TGTGCCAGCAGCCACTCGGGCGGGGGCTACAATGAGCAGTTCTTC
J: TRBJ1-2; D: .; V: TRBV4-3; size: many; CDR3: CASSQEVINRGYGYTF; DNA: TGCGCCAGCAGCCAAGAAGTCATAAACAGAGGCTATGGCTACACCTTC
J: TRBJ2-3; D: TRBD2; V: TRBV6-1; size: many; CDR3: CASTPGYGTSGATDTQYF; DNA: TGTGCCAGCACTCCAGGTTATGGGACTAGCGGGGCCACAGATACGCAGTATTTT
J: TRBJ2-4; D: .; V: TRBV6-5; size: many; CDR3: CASRQGAKNIQYF; DNA: TGTGCCAGCAGACAGGGTGCCAAAAACATTCAGTACTTC
J: TRBJ1-2; D: .; V: TRBV7-9; size: many; CDR3: CASTLGGTRRNYGYTF; DNA: TGTGCCAGCACCTTAGGGGGAACTAGGAGAAACTATGGCTACACCTTC
J: TRBJ2-4; D: .; V: TRBV20-1; size: many; CDR3: CSARVAGAVDIQYF; DNA: TGCAGTGCTAGAGTCGCAGGGGCAGTCGACATTCAGTACTTC
J: TRBJ2-7; D: .; V: TRBV15; size: .; CDR3: CATSRVGAKGSYEQYF; DNA: TGTGCCACCAGCAGAGTAGGCGCGAAGGGTTCGTACGAGCAGTACTTC
J: TRBJ2-1; D: .; V: TRBV6-5; size: many; CDR3: CASSPERGTPIDNEQFF; DNA: TGTGCCAGCAGTCCCGAAAGGGGGACACCCATCGACAATGAGCAGTTCTTC
J: TRBJ1-5; D: .; V: TRBV6-1; size: few; CDR3: CASSDGAGWPPQHF; DNA: TGTGCCAGCAGTGACGGGGCCGGGTGGCCGCCCCAGCATTTT
J: TRBJ2-1; D: .; V: TRBV20-1; size: many; CDR3: CSARDIRVGGYNEQFF; DNA: TGCAGTGCTAGAGATATTAGAGTAGGGGGCTACAATGAGCAGTTCTTC
J: TRBJ2-1; D: .; V: TRBV6-5; size: many; CDR3: CASTSKRYEQFF; DNA: TGTGCCAGCACTTCGAAGAGGTATGAGCAGTTCTTC